The 13 T cell receptor beta chains below come from one sample, sequenced in a study of T cells expressing NK-cell markers. TCRdb reprocessed the 5' RACE reads and keeps a single row for each CDR3 protein, giving no DNA. This sample's table reports about 390,000 distinct CDR3 sequences. The sequenced sample consisted of blood T cells: a sorted CD56 or NKG2C T cell subset, CD4+ or CD8+ T cells, or bulk PBMC T cells (not recorded which). These receptors all come from a woman in her fifties or sixties in good health.

This chain uses TRBV6-5 with TRBJ1-5; no DNA is available, so the TRBD1 call from TCRdb remains unchecked. Germline V gene data show CDR1 as MNHEY and CDR2 as SVGAGI. The CDR3 sequence is 16 residues long. This chain's CDR3 is CASSLNSGARNQPQHF.

This chain links TRBV4-1 with TRBJ2-2; checking the TCRdb D call of TRBD1 is not possible without DNA. Per the germline V gene, CDR1 is MGHRA and CDR2 is YSYEKL. The length of the CDR3 is 14 residues. The CDR3 region is CASRTPSRFGELFF.

The chain recombines TRBV2 with TRBJ2-3. There are 13 residues in the CDR3. CDR1 and CDR2 from the germline V gene are SNHLY and FYNNEI. This CDR3 is CASSALSVDTQYF.

The V and J genes are TRBV2 and TRBJ2-6; no DNA is available, so the TRBD1 call from TCRdb remains unchecked. Germline CDR1 is SNHLY and CDR2 is FYNNEI. This CDR3 spans 17 amino acids. This CDR3 is CASSAGTGRSGANVLTF. The variable domain in full, completed from reference TRBV2 and TRBJ2-6, reads EPEVTQTPSHQVTQMGQEVILRCVPISNHLYFYWYRQILGQKVEFLVSFYNNEISEKSEIFDDQFSVERPDGSNFTLKIRSTKLEDSAMYFCASSAGTGRSGANVLTFGAGSRLTVL.

This chain uses TRBV12-3 or TRBV12-4 with TRBJ2-7; the TRBD1 assignment by TCRdb is unverifiable without DNA. The CDR3 loop spans 14 amino acids. This chain's CDR3 is CASSLMGGRSEQYF.

The chain recombines TRBV6-2 or TRBV6-3 with TRBJ2-3; TCRdb's D gene call, TRBD1, goes unchecked for lack of DNA. Germline values: CDR1 MNHEY, CDR2 SVGEGT. The CDR3 loop spans 14 amino acids. The CDR3 reads CACDRGQGTDTQYF.

The V and J genes are TRBV7-8 and TRBJ2-1; checking the TCRdb D call of TRBD1 is not possible without DNA. The germline CDR1 and CDR2 sequences are SGHVS and FQNEAQ. This CDR3 comprises 15 residues. CDR3 sequence reads: CASSLFRAAVGEQFF. Full variable domain (remainder filled in from reference TRBV7-8 and TRBJ2-1): GAGVSQSPRYKVAKRGQDVALRCDPISGHVSLFWYQQALGQGPEFLTYFQNEAQLDKSGLPSDRFFAERPEGSVSTLKIQRTQQEDSAVYLCASSLFRAAVGEQFFGPGTRLTVL.

The chain uses TRBV20-1 and TRBJ1-1; TCRdb lists TRBD1, though no DNA is available to test this call. This CDR3 region has 15 residues. Germline V gene sequence: CDR1 DFQATT, CDR2 SNEGSKA (reference sequence). CDR3 in amino acids: CSAREPRQGSTEAFF.

The chain employs TRBV18 and TRBJ1-6. The CDR3 contains 18 residues. The germline gives CDR1 KGHSH, CDR2 LQKENI. CDR3 protein: CASSQDPNTSSYNSPLHF. Complete variable domain (other parts from reference TRBV18 and TRBJ1-6): NAGVMQNPRHLVRRRGQEARLRCSPMKGHSHVYWYRQLPEEGLKFMVYLQKENIIDESGMPKERFSAEFPKEGPSILRIQQVVRGDSAAYFCASSQDPNTSSYNSPLHFGNGTRLTVT.

The rearrangement uses TRBV2 and TRBJ2-3. Germline lookup yields CDR1 SNHLY and CDR2 FYNNEI. The length of the CDR3 is 13 residues. This chain's CDR3 is CASSEGRADTQYF. The variable domain in full, completed from reference TRBV2 and TRBJ2-3, reads EPEVTQTPSHQVTQMGQEVILRCVPISNHLYFYWYRQILGQKVEFLVSFYNNEISEKSEIFDDQFSVERPDGSNFTLKIRSTKLEDSAMYFCASSEGRADTQYFGPGTRLTVL.

The rearrangement uses TRBV7-3 and TRBJ2-1. Germline V gives CDR1 SGHTA, CDR2 FQGTGA. CDR3 length: 16 amino acids. The CDR3 sequence: CASSPTSASSYNEQFF.

This chain joins TRBV11-2 and TRBJ1-6. CDR1 is SGHAT, CDR2 FQNNGV, per germline. CDR3 length: 12 residues. CDR3 sequence: CASSLGAGPLHF.

The rearrangement uses TRBV6-5 and TRBJ2-1; the D gene TCRdb calls, TRBD2, cannot be checked with no DNA. This CDR3 is 16 amino acids long. Germline values: CDR1 MNHEY, CDR2 SVGAGI. CDR3 sequence: CASSERGTSRRNEQFF.